One T cell receptor beta chain is described in this entry. These data come from a study of control samples from healthy donors and cancer patients. The CDR3 contains 14 residues. CDR1 MNHEY and CDR2 SVGAGI come from the germline V gene. Between the trimmed V and J ends, which lost 2 bases and 0 bases, there was a span of 6 bases. Generated by immunoSEQ multiplex PCR, the TCRdb table keeps only in-frame clones and is missing some. The data contain about 42,000 clones, over 65% of them singletons. Source material: blood. The rearrangement links TRBV6-5 to TRBJ2-3; TRBD2 might be the D (6 bases). The TCR was taken from a man aged 55-75 years in good health. CDR3 amino acids: CASSYGGSTDTQYF. As DNA, the CDR3 is TGTGCCAGCAGTTACGGAGGGAGCACAGATACGCAGTATTTT.